Reported below is one T cell receptor beta chain. This sample stems from a study of shared clonotypes between healthy human individuals. Generated by immunoSEQ multiplex PCR, the TCRdb table keeps only in-frame clones and is missing some. The table has millions of clones, 90% to 95% seen once; the top ten hold 0.13%. Germline lookup yields CDR1 SQVTM and CDR2 ANQGSEA. V shed 5 bases, J shed 2 bases, and the junction held 14 bases outside the gene matches. There are 17 residues in the CDR3. The receptor was derived from a young man in good health. Sequenced input: naive CD4+ T cells sorted from blood. Subset in this sample: CD45RA+ positively selected. The chain combines TRBV29-1 with TRBJ1-1, with 10 bases that match TRBD1. The chain's CDR3 is CSVNKPGQGSLNTEAFF. CDR3 sequence (DNA): TGCAGCGTTAACAAACCGGGACAGGGGAGCCTAAACACTGAAGCTTTCTTT.